Shown below are 18 T cell receptor beta chains from a single sample sequenced in a study of T cell changes during pregnancy in multiple sclerosis. Using immunoSEQ multiplex PCR, the repertoire was profiled, and TCRdb retains in-frame clones only, with some absent. This sample has around 100,000 clones, with over 80% found just once. The source was peripheral blood, collected after pregnancy. These receptor sequences come from a female donor with multiple sclerosis, enrolled in a pregnancy study.

The chain carries TRBV18 and TRBJ1-2, with D unresolved. The V end was cut by 3 bases, the J end by 3 bases, with 20 bases between. The CDR3 sequence is 17 residues long. Looked up from germline, CDR1 is KGHSH and CDR2 is LQKENI. In nucleotides, the CDR3 is TGTGCCAGCTCACCCTTACCTATCGTGCCGGTCGACTATGGCTACACCTTC. Its translation: CASSPLPIVPVDYGYTF. Full variable domain (rest looked up from reference TRBV18 and TRBJ1-2): NAGVMQNPRHLVRRRGQEARLRCSPMKGHSHVYWYRQLPEEGLKFMVYLQKENIIDESGMPKERFSAEFPKEGPSILRIQQVVRGDSAAYFCASSPLPIVPVDYGYTFGSGTRLTVV.

The rearrangement joins TRBV4-1 to TRBJ2-2, with 7 bases aligning to TRBD1. The junction had 2 bases not matched to a gene; V was cut back by 2 bases and J by 5 bases. There are 14 residues in the CDR3. Germline-derived CDR1 and CDR2 are MGHRA and YSYEKL. The CDR3 nucleotides are TGCGCCAGCAGCCAACTACAGGGGACCGGGGAGCTGTTTTTT. Amino acids: CASSQLQGTGELFF.

This chain uses TRBV4-3 with TRBJ1-1, with D possibly TRBD1 on 5 matching bases. Germline V CDR1 and CDR2: LGHNA, YSLEER. Trimming pared 0 bases from V and 4 bases from J, leaving 12 bases between. CDR3 length: 15 residues. CDR3 DNA sequence: TGCGCCAGCAGCCAAGATAGGGGTGTTGGCACTGAAGCTTTCTTT. Its translation is CASSQDRGVGTEAFF.

The chain links TRBV11-2 to TRBJ2-7; D not resolved. Trimming took 6 bases from V and 2 from J, leaving 11 bases between them. This CDR3 comprises 13 residues. The germline gives CDR1 SGHAT, CDR2 FQNNGV. The CDR3 DNA is TGTGCCAGCAGGGCGGCGACCACCTACGAGCAGTACTTC. Translation: CASRAATTYEQYF.

This clone was seen a single time. The V gene is TRBV28, the J gene TRBJ2-6; perhaps TRBD1 as D (7 bases). V lost 3 bases, J lost 4 bases, and 16 bases lay in between. Germline V gives CDR1 MDHEN, CDR2 SYDVKM. CDR3 length equals 17 residues. The CDR3 spells CASSLEEGAGGANVLTF. CDR3 nucleotides: TGTGCCAGCAGTTTGGAGGAGGGGGCAGGAGGGGCCAACGTCCTGACTTTC.

This clone has only one observation. V and J are TRBV15 and TRBJ1-5; D is unclear. The CDR3 spans 14 residues. Trimming took 2 bases from V and 4 from J, leaving 9 bases between them. Germline V gene sequence: CDR1 LNHNV, CDR2 YYDKDF (reference sequence). For the CDR3, the DNA is TGTGCCACCAGCAGACAACAAGCGAATCAGCCCCAGCATTTT. Protein: CATSRQQANQPQHF.

The chain couples TRBV28 to TRBJ2-5; 11 bases are shared with TRBD2. Trimming cost V 10 bases and J 12 bases; bases outside gene matches: 16. The V gene's germline CDR1 is MDHEN and CDR2 SYDVKM. The CDR3 contains 14 residues. CDR3 sequence: CATPGLAGEGPEYF. CDR3 DNA: TGTGCCACCCCCGGACTAGCGGGCGAAGGTCCCGAGTACTTC.

V gene TRBV5-6 combines with J gene TRBJ2-3; 10 positions agree with TRBD1. Trimming at V came to 0 bases and at J to 4 bases, leaving 2 bases not matched to a gene. In germline, CDR1 is SGHDT, CDR2 YYEEEE. There are 15 residues in the CDR3. This CDR3 reads CASSLDGQGADTQYF. The CDR3 nucleotides read TGTGCCAGCAGCTTGGATGGACAGGGGGCAGATACGCAGTATTTT.

The chain joins TRBV29-1 to TRBJ2-3; 7 bases fit TRBD1. The V segment lost 0 bases and the J segment 2 bases; nucleotides outside the gene matches: 14. Germline V gives CDR1 SQVTM, CDR2 ANQGSEA. The CDR3 length is 18 residues. In DNA form, the CDR3 reads TGCAGCGTTGAAGATCTTTGGGTTCAGGGACAGCCCACAGATACGCAGTATTTT. Amino acids: CSVEDLWVQGQPTDTQYF.

The CDR3 DNA follows: TGTGCCAGCAGTGAGGGACTAGCGGGGGACTACTACGAGCAGTACTTC. It codes for CASSEGLAGDYYEQYF. The chain carries TRBV2 and TRBJ2-7; 14 nucleotides line up with TRBD2. Germline CDR1 SNHLY, CDR2 FYNNEI. The CDR3 sequence is 16 residues long. With 3 bases clipped from V and 3 bases from J, the junction kept 4 bases outside the gene matches.

This clone has only a few counts. V and J are TRBV30 and TRBJ1-1, with a weak D call TRBD1 (6 bases). The CDR3 sequence is 12 residues long. Germline-derived CDR1 and CDR2 are GTSNPN and SVGIG (reference sequence). The germline V and J ends were trimmed by 7 bases and 6 bases, with 15 bases remaining between them. In nucleotides, the CDR3 is TGTGCCTCCACCCTCAGGGGTTCTGAAGCTTTCTTT. Translating it yields CASTLRGSEAFF. Full variable domain (remainder filled in from reference TRBV30 and TRBJ1-1): SQTIHQWPATLVQPVGSPLSLECTVEGTSNPNLYWYRQAAGRGLQLLFYSVGIGQISSEVPQNLSASRPQDRQFILSSKKLLLSDSGFYLCASTLRGSEAFFGQGTRLTVV.

The gene calls are TRBV18 and TRBJ1-1; 7 bases align to TRBD1. V lost 2 bases and J lost 0; bases outside the gene matches: 6. The CDR3 is made up of 16 amino acids. Germline V gives CDR1 KGHSH, CDR2 LQKENI. The CDR3 loop reads CASSPSSRGMNTEAFF. The CDR3 coding sequence is TGTGCCAGCTCACCATCCTCCAGGGGGATGAACACTGAAGCTTTCTTT. The complete variable domain, with remaining parts taken from reference TRBV18 and TRBJ1-1, reads NAGVMQNPRHLVRRRGQEARLRCSPMKGHSHVYWYRQLPEEGLKFMVYLQKENIIDESGMPKERFSAEFPKEGPSILRIQQVVRGDSAAYFCASSPSSRGMNTEAFFGQGTRLTVV.

The V call is TRBV5-6, the J call TRBJ1-2; 12 bases are a match to TRBD1. Germline V gene lookup returns CDR1 SGHDT and CDR2 YYEEEE. CDR3 length: 16 amino acids. V lost 5 bases, J lost 2 bases, and 7 bases stayed unmatched. This CDR3 reads CASSSSGTGGNYGYTF. CDR3 in DNA: TGTGCCAGCAGTTCGTCCGGGACAGGGGGCAACTATGGCTACACCTTC. Together with reference TRBV5-6 and TRBJ1-2, the CDR3 gives the full variable domain: DAGVTQSPTHLIKTRGQQVTLRCSPKSGHDTVSWYQQALGQGPQFIFQYYEEEERQRGNFPDRFSGHQFPNYSSELNVNALLLGDSALYLCASSSSGTGGNYGYTFGSGTRLTVV.

This chain connects TRBV15 to TRBJ1-5, with 7 bases that match TRBD1. This CDR3 contains 14 residues. Germline CDR1 is LNHNV and CDR2 is YYDKDF (reference sequence). The J segment lost 3 bases and the V segment lost 5 bases, leaving 4 bases of the junction unmatched. The CDR3: CATSGDRLNQPQHF. The CDR3 nucleotides read TGTGCCACCAGCGGGGACAGACTCAATCAGCCCCAGCATTTT.

The chain is built from TRBV29-1 and TRBJ2-7; possibly TRBD1 for D (5 bases). The CDR3 has 12 residues. Trimming took 4 bases from V and 0 from J, leaving 7 bases between them. Looked up from germline, CDR1 is SQVTM and CDR2 is ANQGSEA. The CDR3 loop is CSVAQGSYEQYF. CDR3 in DNA: TGCAGCGTTGCGCAGGGCTCCTACGAGCAGTACTTC.

The J gene is TRBJ2-1, the V gene TRBV4-3; TRBD2 agrees at 10 bases. V was pared by 2 bases and J by 4 bases, with 5 bases of the junction left unmatched. CDR3 length: 16 residues. CDR1 is LGHNA, CDR2 YSLEER, per germline. In DNA, the CDR3 is TGCGCCAGCAGCCAATCTCCTAGCGGGGGATACAATGAGCAGTTCTTC. Its protein product is CASSQSPSGGYNEQFF.

The V call is TRBV30, the J call TRBJ1-5, with D maybe TRBD1 (5 bases). The CDR3 loop spans 15 amino acids. Germline values: CDR1 GTSNPN, CDR2 SVGIG (reference sequence). Trimming cost V 1 base and J 2 bases, with 12 bases left between them. This chain's CDR3 is CAWSAAPGGNQPQHF. The CDR3 bases are TGTGCCTGGAGTGCGGCCCCGGGGGGCAATCAGCCCCAGCATTTT. Full variable domain (remainder filled in from reference TRBV30 and TRBJ1-5): SQTIHQWPATLVQPVGSPLSLECTVEGTSNPNLYWYRQAAGRGLQLLFYSVGIGQISSEVPQNLSASRPQDRQFILSSKKLLLSDSGFYLCAWSAAPGGNQPQHFGDGTRLSIL.

This rearrangement joins TRBV4-3 to TRBJ2-5, with TRBD1 identical over 11 bases. The trim removed 4 bases at V and 2 bases at J, leaving 3 bases unmatched. The germline V gene encodes CDR1 LGHNA and CDR2 YSLEER. This CDR3 has 15 residues. CDR3 bases: TGCGCCAGCAGCCTCGGGACAGGGGGGCAAGAGACCCAGTACTTC. Translation gives CASSLGTGGQETQYF.